The sequence of this TCR beta chain was determined in a study of T cell repertoires in cytomegalovirus infection. Study-wide context: Shared public TCR beta signatures pointed to both CMV infection and a matching HLA type. General study findings and limits: Totalled public TCR beta family frequency picked out people who carried CMV plus the relevant HLA. It was HLA-C-restricted CMV-specific TCR beta clonotypes that dominated the response ex vivo.

Germline V gene sequence: CDR1 KGHDR, CDR2 SFDVKD. The CDR3 has 17 residues. With V trimmed by 5 bases and J by 1 base, 9 bases remained unmatched. This clonotype occurred many times. What it binds is unknown. TCRdb reanalysed the reads using MiXCR and keeps one entry per CDR3 protein. The top ten hold roughly a quarter of the sample, which has 500,000 to 600,000 distinct CDR3 sequences, more than 15% seen once. The chain joins TRBV24-1 to TRBJ2-1, with TRBD1 matching 8 bases. The material sequenced was CD8+ T cells from PBMCs. This sequence originates from a human donor in good health (CMV status not recorded). Some clones in this sample may be carry-over from other donors' samples. The CDR3: CATSGLGQGASYNEQFF. For the CDR3, the DNA is TGTGCCACCAGTGGCCTCGGACAGGGCGCTTCCTACAATGAGCAGTTCTTC.